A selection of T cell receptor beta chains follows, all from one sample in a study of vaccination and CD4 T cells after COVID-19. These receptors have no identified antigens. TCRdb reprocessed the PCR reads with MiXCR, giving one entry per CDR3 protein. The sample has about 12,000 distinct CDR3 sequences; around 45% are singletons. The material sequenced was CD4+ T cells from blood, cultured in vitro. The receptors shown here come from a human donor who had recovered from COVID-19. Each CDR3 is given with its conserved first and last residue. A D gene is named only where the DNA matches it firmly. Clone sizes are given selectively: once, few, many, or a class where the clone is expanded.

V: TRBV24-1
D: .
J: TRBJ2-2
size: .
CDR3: CATSASVEAGELFF
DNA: TGTGCCACCAGTGCTTCAGTGGAGGCCGGGGAGCTGTTTTTT

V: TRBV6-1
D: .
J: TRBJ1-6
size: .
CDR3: CASSRGDILYNSPLHF
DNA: TGTGCCAGCAGCCGCGGGGACATCCTCTATAATTCACCCCTCCACTTT

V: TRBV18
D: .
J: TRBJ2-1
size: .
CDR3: CASSPDGGSYNEQFF
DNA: TGTGCCAGCTCACCGGACGGGGGCTCCTACAATGAGCAGTTCTTC

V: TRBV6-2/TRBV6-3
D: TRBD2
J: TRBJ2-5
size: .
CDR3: CASRGGGAYQETQYF
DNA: TGTGCCAGCAGGGGCGGGGGGGCTTACCAAGAGACCCAGTACTTC

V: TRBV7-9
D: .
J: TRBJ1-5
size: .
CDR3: CAPSLGQPQHF
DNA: TGTGCGCCAAGCCTGGGACAGCCCCAGCATTTT

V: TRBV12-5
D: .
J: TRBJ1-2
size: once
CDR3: CASGFASGRVNYGYTF
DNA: TGTGCTAGTGGTTTTGCTTCTGGCAGGGTGAACTATGGCTACACCTTC

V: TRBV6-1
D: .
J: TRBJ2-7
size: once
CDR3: CASGASGPSYEQYF
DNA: TGTGCCAGCGGAGCCTCGGGACCGTCCTACGAGCAGTACTTC

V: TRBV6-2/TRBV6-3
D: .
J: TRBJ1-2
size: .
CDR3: CASSYSMSAPWVSGYTF
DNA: TGTGCCAGCAGTTACTCGATGAGTGCCCCTTGGGTTTCTGGCTACACCTTC

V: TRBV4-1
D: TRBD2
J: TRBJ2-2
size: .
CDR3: CASSQSGGVNTGELFF
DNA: TGCGCCAGCAGCCAGAGCGGGGGCGTGAACACCGGGGAGCTGTTTTTT

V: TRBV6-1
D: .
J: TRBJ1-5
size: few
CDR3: CASSENQPQHF
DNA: TGTGCCAGCAGTGAAAATCAGCCCCAGCATTTT

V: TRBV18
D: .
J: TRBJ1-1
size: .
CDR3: CASSREDWKVSTEAFF
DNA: TGTGCCAGCTCAAGAGAGGATTGGAAGGTTAGCACTGAAGCTTTCTTT

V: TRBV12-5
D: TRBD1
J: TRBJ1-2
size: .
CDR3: CASGLDRGGDYDYTF
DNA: TGTGCTAGTGGCCTAGACAGGGGAGGAGATTATGACTACACCTTC

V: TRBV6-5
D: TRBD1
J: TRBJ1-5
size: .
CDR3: CASSYQGQGSNQPQHF
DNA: TGTGCCAGCAGTTATCAAGGACAGGGAAGCAATCAGCCCCAGCATTTT

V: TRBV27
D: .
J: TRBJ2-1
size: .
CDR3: CASSPRTTGSYNEQFF
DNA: TGTGCCAGCAGTCCCCGGACTACCGGCTCCTACAATGAGCAGTTCTTC

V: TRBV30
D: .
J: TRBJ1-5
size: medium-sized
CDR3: CAWALGVGPQHF
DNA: TGTGCCTGGGCTCTGGGAGTAGGGCCCCAGCATTTT

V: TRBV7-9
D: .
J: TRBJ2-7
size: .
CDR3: CASMHGSLHQVNEQYF
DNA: TGTGCCAGCATGCACGGCAGCCTACATCAAGTTAACGAGCAGTACTTC

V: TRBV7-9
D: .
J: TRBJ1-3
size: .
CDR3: CASSSEAGRAGNTIYF
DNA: TGTGCCAGCAGCTCGGAGGCGGGACGGGCTGGAAACACCATATATTTT

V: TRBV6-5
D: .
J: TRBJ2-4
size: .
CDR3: CASSSRDKLAKNIQYF
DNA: TGTGCCAGCAGTTCCCGGGACAAGCTAGCCAAAAACATTCAGTACTTC

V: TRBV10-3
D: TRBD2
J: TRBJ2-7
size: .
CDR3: CAIRHPGTSVGYEQYF
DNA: TGTGCCATCAGACATCCCGGGACTAGCGTCGGCTACGAGCAGTACTTC

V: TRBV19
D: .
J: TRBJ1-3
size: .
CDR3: CASSITGGSGNTIYF
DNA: TGTGCCAGTAGTATCACGGGGGGCTCTGGAAACACCATATATTTT

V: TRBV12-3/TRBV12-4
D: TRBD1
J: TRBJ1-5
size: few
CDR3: CASSPQGAKQPQHF
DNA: TGTGCCAGCAGTCCCCAGGGGGCGAAGCAGCCCCAGCATTTT

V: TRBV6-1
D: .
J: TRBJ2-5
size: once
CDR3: CASSVRDETQYF
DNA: TGTGCCAGCAGTGTCAGAGACGAGACCCAGTACTTC

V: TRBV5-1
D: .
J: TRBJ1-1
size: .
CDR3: CASSLRSVPRNTEAFF
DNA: TGCGCCAGCAGCCTTAGGTCGGTACCCCGGAACACTGAAGCTTTCTTT

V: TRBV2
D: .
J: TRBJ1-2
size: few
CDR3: CASSGPSVGGYTF
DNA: TGTGCCAGCAGTGGGCCGTCCGTAGGGGGCTACACCTTC

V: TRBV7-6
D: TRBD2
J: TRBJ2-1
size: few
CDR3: CASSLRLAGGFDQQFF
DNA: TGTGCCAGCAGCTTAAGGCTAGCGGGGGGATTTGATCAGCAGTTCTTC

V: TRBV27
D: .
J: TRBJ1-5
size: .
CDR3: CASSLDTASRPQHF
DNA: TGTGCCAGCAGTCTCGACACGGCATCACGGCCCCAGCATTTT

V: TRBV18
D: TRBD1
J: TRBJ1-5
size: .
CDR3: CASSPGQGSAQPQHF
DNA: TGTGCCAGCTCGCCAGGACAGGGGAGTGCTCAGCCCCAGCATTTT

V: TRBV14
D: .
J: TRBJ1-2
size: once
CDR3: CASSQGGQDYGYTF
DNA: TGTGCCAGCAGCCAAGGAGGTCAGGACTATGGCTACACCTTC

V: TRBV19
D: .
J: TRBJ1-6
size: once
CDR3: CASSIMRSSYNSPLHF
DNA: TGTGCCAGTAGTATAATGAGGAGCTCCTATAATTCACCCCTCCACTTT

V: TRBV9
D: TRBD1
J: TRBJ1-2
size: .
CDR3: CASSVQDRGDGGYTF
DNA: TGTGCCAGCAGCGTGCAAGACAGGGGTGATGGGGGCTACACCTTC

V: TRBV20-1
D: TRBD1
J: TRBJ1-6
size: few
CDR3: CSARDQGGGLYNSPLHF
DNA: TGCAGTGCTAGAGATCAAGGGGGCGGTTTATATAATTCACCCCTCCACTTT

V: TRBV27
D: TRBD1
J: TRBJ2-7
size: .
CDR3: CASSFTGGPYEQYF
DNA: TGTGCCAGCAGTTTTACAGGGGGCCCTTACGAGCAGTACTTC

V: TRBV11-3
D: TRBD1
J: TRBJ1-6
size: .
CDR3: CASSSYRGDNSPLHF
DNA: TGTGCCAGCAGCTCCTACAGGGGCGACAATTCACCCCTCCACTTT

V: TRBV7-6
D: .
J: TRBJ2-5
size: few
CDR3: CASSLVWGKQAETQYF
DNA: TGTGCCAGCAGCTTAGTGTGGGGGAAGCAAGCGGAGACCCAGTACTTC

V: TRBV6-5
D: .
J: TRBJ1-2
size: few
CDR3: CASSSDRTDGYTF
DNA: TGTGCCAGCAGTTCAGACAGGACGGATGGCTACACCTTC

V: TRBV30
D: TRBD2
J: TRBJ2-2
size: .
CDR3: CAFQEGGDGELFF
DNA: TGTGCCTTCCAAGAGGGAGGGGACGGGGAGCTGTTTTTT

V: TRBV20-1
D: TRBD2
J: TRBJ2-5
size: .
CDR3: CSARGLAGVETQYF
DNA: TGCAGTGCTAGAGGTCTAGCGGGGGTAGAGACCCAGTACTTC

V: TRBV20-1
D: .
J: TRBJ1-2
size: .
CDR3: CSARVPLTGRNYGYTF
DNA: TGCAGTGCTAGAGTTCCCTTGACAGGCCGAAACTATGGCTACACCTTC

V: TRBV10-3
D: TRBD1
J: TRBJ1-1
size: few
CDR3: CAISDLGQGGSNTEAFF
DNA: TGTGCCATCAGTGACCTCGGACAGGGAGGGTCGAACACTGAAGCTTTCTTT

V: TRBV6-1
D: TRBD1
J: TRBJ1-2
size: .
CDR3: CASSRTGVGYTF
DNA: TGTGCCAGCAGTAGGACAGGGGTAGGCTACACCTTC